This T cell receptor (beta chain) is drawn from a study of blood T cell repertoires in COVID-19. Study at large: Sources were T cells, B-cell-depleted T cells, or PBMCs; the material itself was cDNA or gDNA.

In the original analysis: Amplifying reference gene primers gave estimates of nucleated cell counts. Some clones are missing from TCRdb's copy, which holds only in-frame ones; the method was immunoSEQ multiplex PCR. V, J and clone size are taken as reported in that table, and D and trimming were inferred from the DNA itself. The data hold around 260,000 clones, with around 86% observed a single time. Those enrolled in Seattle joined during active infection and were followed longitudinally afterward. The CDR3 covers 15 residues. Germline-derived CDR1 and CDR2 are MNHNY and SVGAGI (reference sequence). V gave up 4 bases and J gave up 9 bases, with 16 bases separating them.

The rearrangement links TRBV6-6 to TRBJ1-6; no reliable D call. The origin of this receptor is a woman aged 60-75 years with COVID-19, enrolled during active disease. Material for sequencing was peripheral blood. The DNA of the CDR3 is TGTGCCAGCAGTTCTAGTCGCTTGGAGGGTTCACCCCTCCACTTT. Its protein is CASSSSRLEGSPLHF.